Each of the 3 T cell receptor beta chains below was sequenced from the same sample in a study of control samples from healthy donors and cancer patients. Produced via immunoSEQ multiplex PCR; TCRdb's table is partial and in-frame only. Of over 90,000 clones listed, 92% are singletons. The sample comprised blood. The receptors stem from a woman between 18 and 30 years old in good health.

This chain uses TRBV2 with TRBJ2-1, with TRBD2 identical over 11 bases. The CDR3 extends over 15 amino acids. Germline V gives CDR1 SNHLY, CDR2 FYNNEI. J gave up 8 bases and V 5 bases, and 8 bases lay outside the gene matches. The CDR3 DNA reads TGTGCCAGCAGTAGTGGACTAGCGGGCCCGGATGAGCAGTTCTTC. Translation: CASSSGLAGPDEQFF. The complete variable domain, with remaining parts taken from reference TRBV2 and TRBJ2-1, reads EPEVTQTPSHQVTQMGQEVILRCVPISNHLYFYWYRQILGQKVEFLVSFYNNEISEKSEIFDDQFSVERPDGSNFTLKIRSTKLEDSAMYFCASSSGLAGPDEQFFGPGTRLTVL.

J is TRBJ2-1 and V is TRBV29-1; possible D gene TRBD2, 7 bases. V was clipped by 7 bases and J by 8 bases, with 9 bases between them. Germline loops: CDR1 SQVTM, CDR2 ANQGSEA. This CDR3 has 10 residues. CDR3 DNA sequence: TGCAGCGGGGGGGGCGATGAGCAGTTCTTC. Translating gives CSGGGDEQFF.

V usage is TRBV7-2 and J usage is TRBJ2-6; tentative D call: TRBD1 (5 bases). V shed 1 base and J shed 4 bases, with 11 bases lying between them. The CDR3 sequence is 16 residues long. From germline, CDR1 is SGHTA and CDR2 FQGNSA. The CDR3: CASSLDPGSGANVLTF. For the CDR3, the DNA is TGTGCCAGCAGCTTAGACCCAGGGTCCGGGGCCAACGTCCTGACTTTC. Filled out from reference TRBV7-2 and TRBJ2-6, the complete variable domain reads GAGVSQSPSNKVTEKGKDVELRCDPISGHTALYWYRQSLGQGLEFLIYFQGNSAPDKSGLPSDRFSAERTGGSVSTLTIQRTQQEDSAVYLCASSLDPGSGANVLTFGAGSRLTVL.